The clone carrying this TCR beta chain occurred a few times. Its antigen is not identified. Germline CDR1 reads SGHVS; CDR2 reads FQNEAQ. This CDR3 spans 13 amino acids. V was clipped by 3 bases and J by 10 bases, with 15 bases between them. This sample was taken from a study of T cell repertoires in cytomegalovirus infection. TCRdb re-called the reads with MiXCR, one entry per CDR3 protein. This table holds about 830,000 distinct CDR3 sequences, 30% to 35% found once. Specimen: cultured CD8+ T cells from PBMCs, collected from culture after CMV antigen stimulation. The TCR was taken from a human donor in good health (CMV status not recorded). Some clones in this sample may be carry-over from other donors' samples. The V gene is TRBV7-8, the J gene TRBJ1-1; D may be TRBD1 (5 bases). This chain's CDR3 is CASSFSSRRGAFF. CDR3 nucleotides: TGTGCCAGCAGCTTTTCTTCCCGAAGGGGAGCTTTCTTT.